The entry below gives a single T cell receptor (beta chain) sequence along with its context. At one boundary the junction diverges from the germline segment, which might be a read error. The sample originates from a study of tumor and adjacent non-tumor tissue in lung cancer. Study-level information: The cohort had 12 to 13 adenocarcinoma, 2 squamous cell and 1 small cell patients. Stage I to III disease affected approximately 11 men and about five women aged roughly 31 to 85. Each sample yielded 4 million to 4.5 million productive TCRbeta reads on average.

A modified ARM-PCR protocol with three rounds of nested PCR amplified TCRbeta. Using its own MiXCR run on the multiplex PCR reads, TCRdb lists one record per CDR3 protein. Among 89,000 or so distinct CDR3 sequences listed, more than 60% were seen once. The length of the CDR3 is 15 residues. In germline, CDR1 is MNHNS, CDR2 SASEGT. RNA was extracted from bulk tissue without any cell sorting. Newly diagnosed lung cancer patients had thoracic surgery in China, August–November 2014, without prior chemotherapy. The chain uses TRBV6-1 and TRBJ2-7; tentative D call: TRBD1 (6 bases). Input material: lung tumor tissue. This receptor was identified in a man aged 70-80 years with non-small cell lung cancer. In nucleotides, the CDR3 is TGTACCAGCAGTCCCGGGACAAGGGGTCGGTACGAGCAGTACTTC. The encoded protein is CTSSPGTRGRYEQYF.